The clone carrying this T cell receptor (beta chain) came up a few times. The antigen remains undetermined. The ends were cut back, 4 bases at V and 11 bases at J, with 10 bases in the middle. The germline V gene has CDR1 SQVTM and CDR2 ANQGSEA. CDR3 length equals 10 residues. Study results and limitations: Whole repertoires were not studied in the larger cohort, only one V-J beta rearrangement.

After constant-region reverse-primer amplification, full-length variable regions underwent semi-nested PCR with Nested Universal Primer A. One entry per CDR3 protein results from TCRdb running MiXCR on the 5' RACE reads. The sample lists approximately 7,000 distinct CDR3 sequences, about 50% occurring once. The sample was naive CD4+ T cells sorted from a lymph node. Subset meaning: naive CD4+ T cells, CD4+CD45RA+CD25-. This TCR was recovered from a female donor with breast cancer. The gene calls are TRBV29-1 and TRBJ2-3; D is possibly TRBD1 or TRBD2 (5 bases each). CDR3 residues: CSVALGGQYF. DNA for the CDR3: TGCAGCGTTGCCCTTGGGGGGCAGTATTTT.